This is a list of T cell receptor beta chains from one sample in a study of graft-versus-host responses after intestinal transplantation. No antigen has been assigned to these receptors. Sequencing used immunoSEQ multiplex PCR; TCRdb keeps in-frame clones, though not all of them. Of about 120,000 clones listed, roughly 91% were seen once; the top ten hold around 0.12%. Sequences were derived from unstimulated CD4+ T cells sorted from spleen or lymph node cells, sampled before intestinal transplant. Receptor source: a human donor who received an intestinal transplant. Both conserved end residues are part of each CDR3. A D gene is named only where the DNA matches it firmly. Some rows have no size entry. The others give once, few or many, or a class for an expanded clone.

.,TRBJ1-5,TRBV7-3,.,TGTGCCAGCAGCTTAAAGGACAGCGACAATCAGCCCCAGCATTTT,CASSLKDSDNQPQHF
.,TRBJ1-1,TRBV6-6,TRBD1,TGTGCCAGCACTGGGACAGGGGGCGTCACTGAAGCTTTCTTT,CASTGTGGVTEAFF
once,TRBJ1-4,TRBV9,TRBD1,TGTGCCAGCAGCAAAAAGACAGGGTCTAATGAAAAACTGTTTTTT,CASSKKTGSNEKLFF
.,TRBJ2-7,TRBV29-1,TRBD2,TGCAGCGTGCGAACTAGCGCCTCCCTGGGTAAGCAGTACTTC,CSVRTSASLGKQYF
.,TRBJ2-7,TRBV19,.,TGTGCCAGTAGTCCCGCCCTCGGGACGGGATTTCGATACGAGCAGTACTTC,CASSPALGTGFRYEQYF
.,TRBJ1-1,TRBV11-2,.,TGTGCCAGCACCAATACCCGGGCCCAGAAGTTACCTTTCTTT,CASTNTRAQKLPFF
.,TRBJ1-2,TRBV4-2,TRBD1,TGTGCCAGCACCAACAGGGGTCGCTATGGCTACACCTTC,CASTNRGRYGYTF
.,TRBJ2-3,TRBV9,TRBD2,TGTGCCAGCAGCCCGGGACTAGCGGGAGCAATAGATACGCAGTATTTT,CASSPGLAGAIDTQYF
.,TRBJ1-6,TRBV15,TRBD1,TGTGCCACCAGCAGAAGGCCAGGGGGGAATTCACCCCTCCACTTT,CATSRRPGGNSPLHF
.,TRBJ1-1,TRBV5-8,TRBD1,TGTGCCAGCAGCCCCGGGACAGGGAGGGGGAACACTGAAGCTTTCTTT,CASSPGTGRGNTEAFF
once,TRBJ2-4,TRBV5-1,.,TGCGCCAGCAGCTTCTCCCGCGCCAAAAACATTCAGTACTTC,CASSFSRAKNIQYF
few,TRBJ2-7,TRBV18,.,TGTGCCAGCTCACCCGTCGGGTCGGGGGAGCAGTACTTC,CASSPVGSGEQYF
once,TRBJ1-3,TRBV7-6,.,TGTGCCAGCAGCCCCCGGGACACCCACCTATTGAGCTCTGGAAACACCATATATTTT,CASSPRDTHLLSSGNTIYF
.,TRBJ2-2,TRBV19,.,TGTGCCAGTAGTTCGGCCGGGGAGCTGTTTTTT,CASSSAGELFF
.,TRBJ2-7,TRBV6-5,.,TGTGCCGTTCGCAGGGCAAAGTCGCTCGAGCAGTACTTC,CAVRRAKSLEQYF
.,TRBJ1-4,TRBV6-5,.,TGTGCCGGCAGTTACACAATCTTTTCGGTGGAAAAACTGTTTTTT,CAGSYTIFSVEKLFF
.,TRBJ1-1,TRBV18,.,TGTGCCAGCTCACCATTGCAGGGACAGAACACTGAAGCTTTCTTT,CASSPLQGQNTEAFF
.,TRBJ2-1,TRBV4-1,.,TGCGCCAGCAGCCAAGGGCAGTACAATGAGCAGTTCTTC,CASSQGQYNEQFF
.,TRBJ1-2,TRBV7-9,.,TGTGCCAGCAGCCCTTCAGAGGAGCGTGGCTACACCTTC,CASSPSEERGYTF
few,TRBJ1-4,TRBV19,.,TGTGCCAGTAGAGGGGGTGCAACTAATGAAAAACTGTTTTTT,CASRGGATNEKLFF
.,TRBJ2-1,TRBV5-1,TRBD2,TGCGCCAGCAGCTCTGATCGCGGGAGGGACAATGAGCAGTTCTTC,CASSSDRGRDNEQFF
.,TRBJ2-7,TRBV5-6,.,TGTGCCAGCAGGCAAACCGCCGCCTACGAGCAGTACTTC,CASRQTAAYEQYF
.,TRBJ2-2,TRBV7-2,.,TGTGCCAGCAGCTTAGTACTGAACAGGGCCAGCTCCGGGGAGCTGTTTTTT,CASSLVLNRASSGELFF
.,TRBJ1-2,TRBV27,TRBD1,TGTGCCAGCAGTTTCGGACAGGGAGGTTCTCAGTATGGCTACACCTTC,CASSFGQGGSQYGYTF
once,TRBJ2-1,TRBV5-1,.,TGCGCCAGCAGCTTGCAGCCCTACAATGAGCAGTTCTTC,CASSLQPYNEQFF
.,TRBJ2-3,TRBV6-5,.,TGTGCCAGCAGTTCTCGGGACAGCACAGATACGCAGTATTTT,CASSSRDSTDTQYF
.,TRBJ2-2,TRBV4-1,.,TGCGCCAGCAGCCAAGATCGGCCCTTGGCCGGGGAGCTGTTTTTT,CASSQDRPLAGELFF
.,TRBJ1-3,TRBV5-1,.,TGCGCCAGCAGCACGGGGGCGCTTGGAAACACCATATATTTT,CASSTGALGNTIYF
.,TRBJ2-7,TRBV19,TRBD2,TGTGCCAGTAGTAGAGGTAGCGGGAGAGCCTACGAGCAGTACTTC,CASSRGSGRAYEQYF
.,TRBJ2-1,TRBV7-9,.,TGTGCCAGCAGCCTGATGTCGTCCTACAATGAGCAGTTCTTC,CASSLMSSYNEQFF
.,TRBJ1-2,TRBV30,TRBD1,TGTGCCTGGAGAGCCTGGGGACAGGGGGATTATGGCTACACCTTC,CAWRAWGQGDYGYTF
.,TRBJ1-2,TRBV19,.,TGTGCCAGTAGTATAGATCACGGGGGTACGGCCACCTTC,CASSIDHGGTATF
.,TRBJ1-2,TRBV6-6,.,TGTGCCAGCAGTCCCGCCTTGACCGATAACTATGGCTACACCTTC,CASSPALTDNYGYTF
.,TRBJ2-6,TRBV7-2,.,TGTGCCAGCAGCTTAAGGCCTGGGGCCAACGTCCTGACTTTC,CASSLRPGANVLTF
.,TRBJ2-7,TRBV7-8,.,TGTGCCAGCAGCCTGGACGATTACGAGCAGTACTTC,CASSLDDYEQYF
.,TRBJ1-2,TRBV18,.,TGTGCCAGCTCACCACGGAAGGGGTGGGAAGGCTACACCTTC,CASSPRKGWEGYTF
.,TRBJ1-5,TRBV19,TRBD1,TGTGCCAGTAGTACTATCCAGGGGGGGCAGCCCCAGCATTTT,CASSTIQGGQPQHF
once,TRBJ1-3,TRBV30,TRBD1,TGTGCCTGGACCAGGACAGGGACTGGAAACACCATATATTTT,CAWTRTGTGNTIYF
.,TRBJ1-3,TRBV10-2,.,TGCGCCAGCAGTAAAGGATCGACCGGGACTGGAAACACCATATATTTT,CASSKGSTGTGNTIYF
.,TRBJ2-7,TRBV5-1,.,TGCGCCAGCAGCGCAGGGACCTCCAGGCCCGAGAGATACGAGCAGTACTTC,CASSAGTSRPERYEQYF
few,TRBJ2-7,TRBV11-2,.,TGTGCCAGCAGCCCACGACTAGCCTACGAGCAGTACTTC,CASSPRLAYEQYF
.,TRBJ1-1,TRBV5-6,.,TGTGCCAGCAGCAGATACCGGACAGAGAACACTGAAGCTTTCTTT,CASSRYRTENTEAFF
.,TRBJ1-5,TRBV28,.,TGTGCCAGCCGCTTACACGGGGAGCATAGCAATCAGCCCCAGCATTTT,CASRLHGEHSNQPQHF
.,TRBJ2-1,TRBV6-1,TRBD1,TGTGCCAGCAGTGGAAAACCCGGGACAGGACCTTACAATGAGCAGTTCTTC,CASSGKPGTGPYNEQFF
.,TRBJ1-4,TRBV5-6,.,TGTGCCAGCAGCTCTCAGGGGATAGGTGAAAAACTGTTTTTT,CASSSQGIGEKLFF
.,TRBJ1-5,TRBV7-2,.,TGTGCCAGCAGCTTAGAAGGGACAAGCAATCAGCCCCAGCATTTT,CASSLEGTSNQPQHF
.,TRBJ2-1,TRBV12-5,.,TGTGCTAGTGGTCGGACAGCAAACTACAATGAGCAGTTCTTC,CASGRTANYNEQFF
.,TRBJ2-7,TRBV5-1,TRBD2,TGCGCCAGCAGCCTAGCGGAGGGCTACGAGCAGTACTTC,CASSLAEGYEQYF
.,TRBJ1-1,TRBV7-3,.,TGTGCCAGCAGCTTAACCGGGTTGAACACTGAAGCTTTCTTT,CASSLTGLNTEAFF
.,TRBJ2-7,TRBV30,.,TGTGCCTGGAGCCCCGGGACACCTCCCTACGAGCAGTACTTC,CAWSPGTPPYEQYF
.,TRBJ2-7,TRBV5-5,TRBD2,TGTGCCAGCAGCTTGGCCTTTGCTAGCGGGAGGGCCAACGAGCAGTACTTC,CASSLAFASGRANEQYF
.,TRBJ2-3,TRBV9,.,TGTGCCAGCAGCGTAGCTGCGAGTTTTCTAGATACGCAGTATTTT,CASSVAASFLDTQYF
few,TRBJ2-2,TRBV19,.,TGTGCCAGTAGGACCTCGGTGGGGGCATCCGGGGAGCTGTTTTTT,CASRTSVGASGELFF
.,TRBJ2-7,TRBV5-1,TRBD2,TGCGCCAGCAGCTTGGGTTTGGTCCTAGCGGGAGATCTCTCCTACGAGCAGTACTTC,CASSLGLVLAGDLSYEQYF
.,TRBJ2-3,TRBV6-5,TRBD2,TGTGCCAGCAGTTACAAGCGGGAGTTTCTTGGTACGCAGTATTTT,CASSYKREFLGTQYF
few,TRBJ1-5,TRBV18,.,TGTGCCAGCTCACCAGGGGAGAGCAATCAGCCCCAGCATTTT,CASSPGESNQPQHF
.,TRBJ2-7,TRBV5-1,.,TGCGCCAGCAGCTTTATCGGGAACTCCTACGAGCAGTACTTC,CASSFIGNSYEQYF
once,TRBJ1-1,TRBV5-1,.,TGCGCCAGCAGCTTGGCCGGGGGAAGGGATGGTGAAGCTTTCTTT,CASSLAGGRDGEAFF
.,TRBJ2-7,TRBV11-3,.,TGTGCCAGCAGCTTACAAGGTTCCTACGAGCAGTACTTC,CASSLQGSYEQYF